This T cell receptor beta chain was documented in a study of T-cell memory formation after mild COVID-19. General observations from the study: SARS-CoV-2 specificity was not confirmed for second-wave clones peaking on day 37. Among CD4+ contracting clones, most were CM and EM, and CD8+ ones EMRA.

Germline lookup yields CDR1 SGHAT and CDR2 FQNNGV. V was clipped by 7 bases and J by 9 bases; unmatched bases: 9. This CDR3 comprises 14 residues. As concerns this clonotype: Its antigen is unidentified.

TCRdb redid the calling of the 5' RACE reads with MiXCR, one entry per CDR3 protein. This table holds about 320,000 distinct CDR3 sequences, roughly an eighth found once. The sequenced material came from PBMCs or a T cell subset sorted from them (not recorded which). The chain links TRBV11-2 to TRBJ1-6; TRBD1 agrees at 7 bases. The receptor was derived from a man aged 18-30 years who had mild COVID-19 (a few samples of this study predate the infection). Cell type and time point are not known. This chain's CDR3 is CASTVTGISSPLHF. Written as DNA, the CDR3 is TGTGCCAGCACCGTGACAGGGATAAGTTCACCCCTCCACTTT.